This T cell receptor beta chain was retrieved from a study of shared clonotypes between healthy human individuals. Naive CD8 populations comprised CD45RO-negative cells positively selected for CCR7, excluding terminally differentiated effector memory CD45RA+ cells. Source study methods: There were no quality scores in the junction-only immunoSEQ sequences, so filtering differed. Profiled with immunoSEQ multiplex PCR; TCRdb holds only in-frame clones, not every one. That table furnishes V, J and clone size, whereas the DNA furnished D and trimming. The sample has some 2,100,000 clones; roughly 91% are singletons. Trimming cost V 5 bases and J 0 bases; bases outside gene matches: 19. CDR1 is SGHTA, CDR2 FQGTGA, per germline. This CDR3 has 21 residues.

The specimen was naive CD8+ T cells from PBMCs. This sequence was found in a man between 18 and 29 years old in good health. Some clones in this sample may be carry-over from other donors' samples. This rearrangement joins TRBV7-3 to TRBJ2-7, with 13 positions matching TRBD2. CDR3 in DNA: TGTGCCAGCAGCCATCCCCCGTTGGGACTAGCGGGACCCAAGGGCTCCTACGAGCAGTACTTC. The encoded protein is CASSHPPLGLAGPKGSYEQYF.